This TCR beta chain is from a study of cytomegalovirus exposure and HLA in healthy donors. Whole-study results and caveats: Follow-up analysis later connected one missense variant in DCLRE1C with trimming of TCR beta V- and J-genes. It was assumed in the presence/absence analyses that sequencing depth was roughly uniform across donors.

This CDR3 region has 13 residues. CDR1 and CDR2 (germline): SNHLY, FYNNEI. V was trimmed by 8 bases and J by 1 base, leaving 9 bases between them. PCR involved 60 Vbeta and 13 Jbeta primers. Repertoires were generated with immunoSEQ multiplex PCR, while TCRdb's copy carries only in-frame clones and drops some. This sample has more than 100,000 clones; 66% occur once, and the top ten carry 1.5%. Comments on this clone: Its antigen is not known.

The V call is TRBV2, the J call TRBJ1-5; TRBD1 is a possible D gene (5 bases). The sequenced sample consisted of PBMCs. The clonotype was recovered from a man aged 18 to 35 in good health and CMV-seronegative. The CDR3 nucleotides are TGTGCCAGCTCCTCAGGGAGCAATCAGCCCCAGCATTTT. Translating it yields CASSSGSNQPQHF. The full variable domain, its missing parts supplied by reference TRBV2 and TRBJ1-5, is EPEVTQTPSHQVTQMGQEVILRCVPISNHLYFYWYRQILGQKVEFLVSFYNNEISEKSEIFDDQFSVERPDGSNFTLKIRSTKLEDSAMYFCASSSGSNQPQHFGDGTRLSIL.